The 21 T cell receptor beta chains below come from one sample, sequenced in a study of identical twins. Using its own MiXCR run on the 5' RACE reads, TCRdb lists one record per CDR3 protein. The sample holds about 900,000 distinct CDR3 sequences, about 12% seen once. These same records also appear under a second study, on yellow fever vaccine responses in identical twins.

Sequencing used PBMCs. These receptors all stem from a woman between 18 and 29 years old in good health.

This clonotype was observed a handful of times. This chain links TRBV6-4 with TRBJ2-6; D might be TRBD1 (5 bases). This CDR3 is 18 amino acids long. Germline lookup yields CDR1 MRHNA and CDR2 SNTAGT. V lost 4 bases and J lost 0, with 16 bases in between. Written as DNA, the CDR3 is TGTGCCAGCAGTGCCTCGCCACAGGTCCCCTCTGGGGCCAACGTCCTGACTTTC. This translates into CASSASPQVPSGANVLTF.

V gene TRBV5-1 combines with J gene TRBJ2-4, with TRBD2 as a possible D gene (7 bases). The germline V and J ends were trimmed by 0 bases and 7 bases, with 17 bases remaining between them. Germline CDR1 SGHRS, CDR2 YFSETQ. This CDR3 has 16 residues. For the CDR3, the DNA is TGCGCCAGCAGCTTGGATCCAACGGGGGGCTGGAACATTCAGTACTTC. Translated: CASSLDPTGGWNIQYF.

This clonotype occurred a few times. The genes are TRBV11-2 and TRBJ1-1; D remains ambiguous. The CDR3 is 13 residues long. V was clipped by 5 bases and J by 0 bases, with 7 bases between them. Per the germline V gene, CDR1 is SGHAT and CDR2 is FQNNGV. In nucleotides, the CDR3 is TGTGCCAGCAGCCGACTCTTGAACACTGAAGCTTTCTTT. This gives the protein CASSRLLNTEAFF.

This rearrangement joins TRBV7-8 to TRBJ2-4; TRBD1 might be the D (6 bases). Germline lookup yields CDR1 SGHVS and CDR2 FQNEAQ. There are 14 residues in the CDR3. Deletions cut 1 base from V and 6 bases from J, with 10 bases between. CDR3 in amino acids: CASSLVTGINIQYF. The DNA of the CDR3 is TGTGCCAGCAGCTTAGTCACAGGGATAAACATTCAGTACTTC.

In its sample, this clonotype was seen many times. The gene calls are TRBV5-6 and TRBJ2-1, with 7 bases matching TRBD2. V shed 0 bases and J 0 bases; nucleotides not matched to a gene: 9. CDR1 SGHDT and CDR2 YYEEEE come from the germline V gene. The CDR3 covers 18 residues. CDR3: CASSLDWGLIHSYNEQFF. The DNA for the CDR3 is TGTGCCAGCAGCTTGGATTGGGGACTAATTCACTCCTACAATGAGCAGTTCTTC.

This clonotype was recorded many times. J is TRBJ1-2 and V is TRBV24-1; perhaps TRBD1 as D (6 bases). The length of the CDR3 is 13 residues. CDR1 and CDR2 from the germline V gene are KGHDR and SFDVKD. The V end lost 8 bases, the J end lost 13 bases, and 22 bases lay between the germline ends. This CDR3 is CATKTDGTTACTF. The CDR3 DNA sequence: TGTGCCACCAAAACAGACGGGACAACTGCGTGCACCTTC.

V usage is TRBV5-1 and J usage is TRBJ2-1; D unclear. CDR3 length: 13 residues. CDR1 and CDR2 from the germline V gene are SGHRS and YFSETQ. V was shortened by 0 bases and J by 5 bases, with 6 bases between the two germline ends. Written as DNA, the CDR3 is TGCGCCAGCAGCTTGGATCCCAACAATGAGCAGTTCTTC. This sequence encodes CASSLDPNNEQFF.

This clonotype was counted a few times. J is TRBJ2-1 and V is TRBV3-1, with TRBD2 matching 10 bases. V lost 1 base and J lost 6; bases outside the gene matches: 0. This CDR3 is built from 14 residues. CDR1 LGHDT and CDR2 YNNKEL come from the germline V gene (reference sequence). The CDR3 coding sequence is TGTGCCAGCAGCCAAGCTAGCGGGGGCAATGAGCAGTTCTTC. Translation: CASSQASGGNEQFF.

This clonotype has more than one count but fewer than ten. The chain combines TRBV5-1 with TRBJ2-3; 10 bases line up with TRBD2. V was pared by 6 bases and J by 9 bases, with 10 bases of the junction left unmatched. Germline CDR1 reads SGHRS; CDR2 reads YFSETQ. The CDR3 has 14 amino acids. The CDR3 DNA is TGCGCCAGCACCTCCGGGACTAGCGATTTGACGCAGTATTTT. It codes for CASTSGTSDLTQYF.

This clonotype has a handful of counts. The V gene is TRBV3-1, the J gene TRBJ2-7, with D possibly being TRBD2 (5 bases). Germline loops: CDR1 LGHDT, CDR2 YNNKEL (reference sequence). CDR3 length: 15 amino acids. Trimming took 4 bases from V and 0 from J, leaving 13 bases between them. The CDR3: CASSRGLALSYEQYF. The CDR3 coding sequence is TGTGCCAGCAGCCGAGGACTTGCCCTCTCCTACGAGCAGTACTTC.

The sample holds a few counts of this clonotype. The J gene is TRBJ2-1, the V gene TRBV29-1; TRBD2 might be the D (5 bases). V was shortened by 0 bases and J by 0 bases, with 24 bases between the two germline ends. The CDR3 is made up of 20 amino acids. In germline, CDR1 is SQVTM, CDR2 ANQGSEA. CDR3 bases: TGCAGCGTTGAAGATAGAGGCGGGCCTAGCACTGGACTCTCCTACAATGAGCAGTTCTTC. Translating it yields CSVEDRGGPSTGLSYNEQFF.

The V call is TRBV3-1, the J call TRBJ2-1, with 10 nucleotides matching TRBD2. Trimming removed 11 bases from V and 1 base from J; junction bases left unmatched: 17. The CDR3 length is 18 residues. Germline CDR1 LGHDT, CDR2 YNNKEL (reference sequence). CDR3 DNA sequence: TGTGCCTTCAGTTTGGGTAGCGGGGGGCCCCGTTCCTACAATGAGCAGTTCTTC. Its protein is CAFSLGSGGPRSYNEQFF.

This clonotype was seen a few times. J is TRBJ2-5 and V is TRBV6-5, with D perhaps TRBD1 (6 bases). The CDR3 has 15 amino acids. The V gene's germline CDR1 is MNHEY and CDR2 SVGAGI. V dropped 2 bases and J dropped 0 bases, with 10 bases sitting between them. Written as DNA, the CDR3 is TGTGCCAGCAGTTACGGAAACAGGGACCAAGAGACCCAGTACTTC. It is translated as CASSYGNRDQETQYF.

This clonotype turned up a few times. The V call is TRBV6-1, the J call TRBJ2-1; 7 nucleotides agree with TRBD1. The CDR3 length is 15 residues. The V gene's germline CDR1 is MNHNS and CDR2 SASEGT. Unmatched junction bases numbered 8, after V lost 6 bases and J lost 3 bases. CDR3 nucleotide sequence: TGTGCCAGCAGGACGAGAGGACAGGTCTACAATGAGCAGTTCTTC. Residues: CASRTRGQVYNEQFF.

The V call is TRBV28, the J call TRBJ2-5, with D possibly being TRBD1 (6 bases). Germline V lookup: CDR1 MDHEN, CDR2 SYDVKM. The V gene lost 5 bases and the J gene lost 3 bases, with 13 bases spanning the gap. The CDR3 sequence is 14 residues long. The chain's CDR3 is CASSTPTGKETQYF. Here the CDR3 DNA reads TGTGCCAGCAGTACCCCAACAGGGAAAGAGACCCAGTACTTC.

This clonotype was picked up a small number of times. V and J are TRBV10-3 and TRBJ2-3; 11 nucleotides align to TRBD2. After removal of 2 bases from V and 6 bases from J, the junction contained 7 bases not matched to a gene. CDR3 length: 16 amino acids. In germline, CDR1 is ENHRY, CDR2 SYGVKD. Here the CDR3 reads CAISEPTSGDVDTQYF. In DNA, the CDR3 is TGTGCCATCAGTGAGCCGACTAGCGGGGATGTTGATACGCAGTATTTT.

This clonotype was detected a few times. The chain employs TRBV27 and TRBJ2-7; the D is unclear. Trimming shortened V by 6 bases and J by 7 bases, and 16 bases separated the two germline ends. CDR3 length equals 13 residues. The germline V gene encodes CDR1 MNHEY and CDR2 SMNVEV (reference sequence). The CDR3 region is CASSPGLALEQYF. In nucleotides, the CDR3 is TGTGCCAGCAGCCCGGGTCTCGCATTGGAGCAGTACTTC.

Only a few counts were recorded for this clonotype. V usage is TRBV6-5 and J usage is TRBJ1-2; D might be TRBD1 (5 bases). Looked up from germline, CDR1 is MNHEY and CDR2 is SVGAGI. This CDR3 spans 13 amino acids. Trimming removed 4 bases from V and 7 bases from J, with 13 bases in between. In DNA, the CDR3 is TGTGCCAGCAGTTTCGGGGGGAACGGTGGCTACACCTTC. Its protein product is CASSFGGNGGYTF.

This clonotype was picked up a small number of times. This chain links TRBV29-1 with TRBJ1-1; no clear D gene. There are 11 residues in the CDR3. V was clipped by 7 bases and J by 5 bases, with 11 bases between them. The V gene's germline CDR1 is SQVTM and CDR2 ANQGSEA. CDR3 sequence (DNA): TGCAGCGCCGTCGGTTGGACTGAAGCTTTCTTT. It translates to CSAVGWTEAFF.

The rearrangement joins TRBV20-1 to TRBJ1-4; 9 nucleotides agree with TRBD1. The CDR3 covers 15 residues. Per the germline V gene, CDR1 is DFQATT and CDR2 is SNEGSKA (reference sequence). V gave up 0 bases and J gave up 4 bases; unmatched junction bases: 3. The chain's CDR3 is CSAREMTGGNEKLFF. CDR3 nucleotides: TGCAGTGCTAGAGAGATGACAGGGGGTAATGAAAAACTGTTTTTT.

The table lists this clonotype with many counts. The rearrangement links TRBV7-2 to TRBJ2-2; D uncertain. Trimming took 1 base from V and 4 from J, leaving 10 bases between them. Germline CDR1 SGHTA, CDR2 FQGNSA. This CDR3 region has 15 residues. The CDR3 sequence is CASSLVPLGTGELFF. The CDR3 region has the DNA TGTGCCAGCAGCTTAGTCCCTCTGGGCACCGGGGAGCTGTTTTTT. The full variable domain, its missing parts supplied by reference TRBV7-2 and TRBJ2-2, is GAGVSQSPSNKVTEKGKDVELRCDPISGHTALYWYRQSLGQGLEFLIYFQGNSAPDKSGLPSDRFSAERTGGSVSTLTIQRTQQEDSAVYLCASSLVPLGTGELFFGEGSRLTVL.